Shown below are 8 T cell receptor beta chains from a single sample sequenced in a study of Tregs in tolerant kidney transplant recipients. Sequencing used immunoSEQ multiplex PCR; TCRdb keeps in-frame clones, though not all of them. The sample includes about 77,000 clones, roughly 98% of them seen just once. Sequencing was performed on CD4+ T cells from blood, taken before the transplant. The receptors were sampled from a human donor who received a combined kidney and bone marrow transplant.

In this sample, this clone turned up once. The chain employs TRBV2 and TRBJ2-3; 9 nucleotides match TRBD2. This CDR3 comprises 14 residues. With 4 bases clipped from V and 4 bases from J, the junction kept 3 bases outside the gene matches. Germline V gives CDR1 SNHLY, CDR2 FYNNEI. The CDR3, as DNA: TGTGCCAGCAGTGGAGCGGGAGGTCCAGATACGCAGTATTTT. Its protein is CASSGAGGPDTQYF.

The chain uses TRBV7-9 and TRBJ2-1, with 7 bases that match TRBD2. Germline V gives CDR1 SEHNR, CDR2 FQNEAQ (reference sequence). V was clipped by 6 bases and J by 0 bases; unmatched bases: 5. The CDR3 spans 15 residues. CDR3 region: CASSSGLSSYNEQFF. CDR3 nucleotide sequence: TGTGCCAGCAGTAGCGGGCTTAGCTCCTACAATGAGCAGTTCTTC.

This chain links TRBV11-2 with TRBJ1-6; D gene uncertain. The CDR3 covers 15 residues. CDR1 is SGHAT and CDR2 is FQNNGV in the germline V gene. Trimming stripped 3 bases from V and 4 bases from J, with 10 bases between. CDR3 amino acids: CASSLGRQYNSPLHF. The CDR3 DNA sequence: TGTGCCAGCAGCTTGGGCCGACAATATAATTCACCCCTCCACTTT.

The chain couples TRBV30 to TRBJ1-5; no clear D. Trimming removed 0 bases from V and 4 bases from J, with 7 bases in between. The CDR3 totals 13 residues. Looked up from germline, CDR1 is GTSNPN and CDR2 is SVGIG (reference sequence). The chain's CDR3 is CAWSVAINQPQHF. Here the CDR3 DNA reads TGTGCCTGGAGTGTAGCAATTAATCAGCCCCAGCATTTT. Complete variable domain (other parts from reference TRBV30 and TRBJ1-5): SQTIHQWPATLVQPVGSPLSLECTVEGTSNPNLYWYRQAAGRGLQLLFYSVGIGQISSEVPQNLSASRPQDRQFILSSKKLLLSDSGFYLCAWSVAINQPQHFGDGTRLSIL.

This rearrangement joins TRBV2 to TRBJ2-5; possible D gene TRBD1, 6 bases. In germline, CDR1 is SNHLY, CDR2 FYNNEI. V lost 7 bases and J 7 bases, leaving 16 bases between the germline ends. The CDR3 runs to 13 residues. The CDR3 is CASMHRDGGTQYF. The DNA for the CDR3 is TGTGCCAGCATGCACAGGGACGGCGGGACCCAGTACTTC.

V gene TRBV7-2 combines with J gene TRBJ1-5; D is ambiguous. This CDR3 has 13 amino acids. Germline CDR1 is SGHTA and CDR2 is FQGNSA. Trimming took 5 bases from V and 9 from J, leaving 14 bases between them. The CDR3 nucleotides read TGTGCCAGCAGCCACGCGGGTGACGGGCCCCAGCATTTT. Residues: CASSHAGDGPQHF.

The V gene is TRBV19, the J gene TRBJ2-1, with D perhaps TRBD1 (7 bases). CDR1 is LNHDA, CDR2 SQIVND, per germline (reference sequence). The V end lost 7 bases, the J end lost 5 bases, and 12 bases lay between the germline ends. There are 13 residues in the CDR3. The CDR3 here is CASTRGDNNEQFF. CDR3 nucleotide sequence: TGTGCCAGTACCAGGGGGGATAACAATGAGCAGTTCTTC. The variable domain in full, completed from reference TRBV19 and TRBJ2-1, reads DGGITQSPKYLFRKEGQNVTLSCEQNLNHDAMYWYRQDPGQGLRLIYYSQIVNDFQKGDIAEGYSVSREKKESFPLTVTSAQKNPTAFYLCASTRGDNNEQFFGPGTRLTVL.

This chain uses TRBV25-1 with TRBJ2-1, with D perhaps TRBD2 (6 bases). V was pared by 3 bases and J by 2 bases, with 8 bases between. CDR1 and CDR2 (germline): MGHDK, SYGVNS. The length of the CDR3 is 14 residues. For the CDR3, the DNA is TGTGCCAGCAGTGAGGGGACTCCCTACAATGAGCAGTTCTTC. Translating it yields CASSEGTPYNEQFF.